These T cell receptor beta chains were read from a single sample in a study of OX40 agonist ivuxolimab in advanced cancers. Libraries were prepared by immunoSEQ multiplex PCR; TCRdb keeps only in-frame clonotypes and omits some of them. The table records around 69,000 clones, about 80% of them present only once. The sequencing used CD4+ or CD8+ T cells sorted from blood, collected in a trial of the OX40 agonist ivuxolimab. The receptors come from an adult with an advanced solid tumor such as melanoma, head and neck, liver or kidney cancer. Each CDR3 is given with its conserved first and last residue. The D gene is left open where the match is weak. Only some rows state a clone size, as once, few, many or a class for expanded clones.

abundance,v_gene,j_gene,d_gene,CDR3aa,CDR3nt
NA,TRBV5-6,TRBJ1-1,NA,CASSLKQPWDTEAFF,TGTGCCAGCAGCTTGAAACAACCCTGGGACACTGAAGCTTTCTTT
NA,TRBV6-6,TRBJ1-1,NA,CASIPSGRATEAFF,TGTGCCAGCATTCCCTCCGGCAGGGCCACTGAAGCTTTCTTT
few,TRBV7-2,TRBJ1-2,NA,CASSLDENSNYGYTF,TGTGCCAGCAGCTTAGACGAAAACAGCAACTATGGCTACACCTTC
NA,TRBV5-1,TRBJ1-5,NA,CASRSHWPKCRNQPQHF,TGCGCCAGCAGGTCACATTGGCCTAAGTGTCGCAATCAGCCCCAGCATTTT
NA,TRBV7-9,TRBJ2-1,NA,CASSLVGVNEQFF,TGTGCCAGCAGCTTAGTCGGCGTCAATGAGCAGTTCTTC
NA,TRBV19,TRBJ2-7,NA,CASSRTVTYEQYF,TGTGCCAGTAGCAGGACAGTTACCTACGAGCAGTACTTC
NA,TRBV10-2,TRBJ2-3,TRBD2,CASSVGLAAAGDTQYF,TGCGCCAGCAGTGTAGGACTAGCGGCGGCGGGAGATACGCAGTATTTT
NA,TRBV30,TRBJ2-7,TRBD2,CAWSVLAGGPGEQYF,TGTGCCTGGAGTGTACTAGCGGGAGGGCCGGGCGAGCAGTACTTC
few,TRBV11-2,TRBJ2-3,NA,CASSSFAGDTQYF,TGTGCCAGCAGCTCCTTTGCGGGGGATACGCAGTATTTT
few,TRBV5-1,TRBJ2-5,NA,CASSLTGTRETQYF,TGCGCCAGCAGCTTAACAGGGACGAGAGAGACCCAGTACTTC
NA,TRBV10-3,TRBJ2-3,TRBD1,CAIRGTGTIDTQYF,TGTGCCATCAGGGGGACAGGAACCATAGATACGCAGTATTTT
NA,TRBV19,TRBJ2-5,NA,CASSKRGGETQYF,TGTGCCAGTAGTAAAAGAGGGGGAGAGACCCAGTACTTC
NA,TRBV5-1,TRBJ2-7,TRBD2,CASSLATSGGAREQYF,TGCGCCAGCAGCTTAGCGACTAGCGGGGGGGCCCGCGAGCAGTACTTC
NA,TRBV4-2,TRBJ2-7,TRBD2,CASSQVRTSGTYEQYF,TGTGCCAGCAGCCAAGTTCGGACTAGCGGTACCTACGAGCAGTACTTC
NA,TRBV6-1,TRBJ1-4,NA,CASRGARAGGEKLFF,TGTGCCAGCAGGGGGGCGCGGGCAGGAGGTGAAAAACTGTTTTTT
once,TRBV7-9,TRBJ2-3,TRBD2,CASRSRGVNTDTQYF,TGTGCCAGCAGGTCCCGGGGGGTAAACACAGATACGCAGTATTTT
NA,TRBV2,TRBJ2-1,NA,CASKPERQPYNEQFF,TGTGCCAGCAAGCCGGAGAGACAGCCTTACAATGAGCAGTTCTTC
NA,TRBV7-8,TRBJ1-1,NA,CASSWTEVFMNTEAFF,TGTGCCAGCAGCTGGACAGAAGTCTTCATGAACACTGAAGCTTTCTTT
once,TRBV19,TRBJ1-1,TRBD1,CASRDRGLVTEAFF,TGTGCCAGTAGGGACAGGGGGCTGGTCACTGAAGCTTTCTTT
NA,TRBV9,TRBJ1-3,NA,CASSVDSYSGNTIYF,TGTGCCAGCAGCGTCGACTCCTACTCTGGAAACACCATATATTTT
NA,TRBV19,TRBJ1-5,NA,CASFPSDSPHQPQHF,TGTGCCAGTTTTCCGTCTGACAGCCCTCATCAGCCCCAGCATTTT
NA,TRBV7-3,TRBJ2-2,NA,CASSPRNTGELFF,TGTGCCAGCAGCCCGCGTAACACCGGGGAGCTGTTTTTT
once,TRBV11-3,TRBJ2-1,TRBD1,CASSRGQMTYNEQFF,TGTGCCAGCAGCCGGGGACAGATGACCTACAATGAGCAGTTCTTC
NA,TRBV5-8,TRBJ2-1,NA,CASSLGQSSYNEQFF,TGTGCCAGCAGCTTGGGTCAGAGCTCCTACAATGAGCAGTTCTTC
few,TRBV9,TRBJ2-1,NA,CASSVTDWPYNEQFF,TGTGCCAGCAGCGTTACGGACTGGCCCTACAATGAGCAGTTCTTC
NA,TRBV7-9,TRBJ2-7,NA,CASSLDGTLGYEQYF,TGTGCCAGCAGCTTAGACGGGACACTAGGCTACGAGCAGTACTTC
NA,TRBV9,TRBJ2-1,TRBD2,CASSVSLAGFSSYNEQFF,TGTGCCAGCAGCGTAAGTCTAGCGGGGTTCAGCTCCTACAATGAGCAGTTCTTC
NA,TRBV29-1,TRBJ2-1,NA,CSVVFPTAISYNEQFF,TGCAGCGTTGTGTTCCCTACAGCGATCTCCTACAATGAGCAGTTCTTC
few,TRBV6-5,TRBJ1-2,NA,CASSYNGRGYGYTF,TGTGCCAGCAGTTACAATGGCAGGGGCTATGGCTACACCTTC
NA,TRBV4-1,TRBJ1-3,NA,CASSQPGSGNTIYF,TGCGCCAGCAGCCAACCGGGCTCTGGAAACACCATATATTTT
NA,TRBV27,TRBJ2-2,TRBD1,CASSLGQGASTGELFF,TGTGCCAGCAGCCTCGGACAGGGCGCTTCTACCGGGGAGCTGTTTTTT
NA,TRBV4-2,TRBJ1-1,NA,CASSQEYGEAFF,TGTGCCAGCAGCCAAGAATACGGCGAAGCTTTCTTT
few,TRBV29-1,TRBJ2-3,NA,CSVEGAQGKGTDTQYF,TGCAGCGTTGAAGGGGCCCAGGGGAAGGGGACAGATACGCAGTATTTT
NA,TRBV25-1,TRBJ1-5,NA,CASSDREDSYQPQHF,TGTGCCAGCAGTGATCGAGAGGACAGTTATCAGCCCCAGCATTTT
few,TRBV6-1,TRBJ1-5,NA,CASSAEGSGNQPQHF,TGTGCCAGCAGTGCTGAGGGATCGGGCAATCAGCCCCAGCATTTT
NA,TRBV7-9,TRBJ1-1,NA,CASSLVASNTEAFF,TGTGCCAGCAGCTTAGTAGCTTCGAACACTGAAGCTTTCTTT
NA,TRBV19,TRBJ2-7,NA,CASSNSGTYEQYF,TGTGCCAGCAGTAATAGCGGAACCTACGAGCAGTACTTC
NA,TRBV28,TRBJ1-5,NA,CASRRLGPGYPQHF,TGTGCCAGCAGGCGACTGGGCCCAGGGTATCCCCAGCATTTT
NA,TRBV5-6,TRBJ2-7,TRBD1,CASSFFGQGRHEQYF,TGTGCCAGCAGCTTCTTTGGACAGGGGCGCCACGAGCAGTACTTC
once,TRBV5-6,TRBJ2-7,TRBD1,CASGRDRVDYEQYF,TGTGCCAGCGGCCGGGACAGGGTAGACTACGAGCAGTACTTC
NA,TRBV19,TRBJ1-6,NA,CASSIENNSPLHF,TGTGCCAGTAGTATCGAAAATAATTCACCCCTCCACTTT
few,TRBV6-6,TRBJ1-1,TRBD1,CASSRTTGGNTEAFF,TGTGCCAGCAGCCGAACGACAGGGGGCAACACTGAAGCTTTCTTT
NA,TRBV5-1,TRBJ2-5,TRBD2,CASSPAGLAAKETQYF,TGCGCCAGCAGTCCTGCCGGACTAGCGGCGAAAGAGACCCAGTACTTC
NA,TRBV2,TRBJ1-2,NA,CASSEVQQGIYGYTF,TGTGCCAGCAGTGAAGTGCAGCAGGGGATCTATGGCTACACCTTC